This TCR beta chain was captured in a study of cytomegalovirus exposure and HLA in healthy donors (dated by TCRdb to the late 2010s). Notes on the research overall: According to an earlier analysis of several hundred of the donors, about 179 million T cells yielded over 100 million unique TCR beta sequences and about 280 Gb of sequence data. Approximately 310 gigabases of sequencing data and tens of millions of unique TCR sequences were included in an early release covering about 700 HLA-typed donors. Rather than using new phenotypic data, the later analysis identified candidate immune exposures from TCR beta sequences and from how often those sequences occurred across donors. Among some 410 genotyped donors of the cohort, an average of about 240,000 unique TCR beta nucleotide sequences were sequenced per donor, around a sixth of them non-productive. Typing coverage varied by locus: roughly 629-630 donors for A, B, C, DRB1 and DQB1; approximately 500 for DQA1; more than 600 for DPA1; roughly 450 for DPB1. Roughly 5 DR-DQ haplotypes were handled as single units for association and clustering, since linkage in the cohort was strong. Donor age, sex, ethnicity and CMV serostatus were compiled together with the repertoire data. The T cell repertoires of several hundred subjects were profiled by immunosequencing and related to cytomegalovirus serostatus. All discovery cohort repertoires had been generated on a single sequencing platform. A later genetic analysis used genome-wide SNP genotypes for about 65% of the 666 donors, treating that subset as a discovery cohort. In an earlier analysis of 500 to 650 of the donors, high-throughput TCR beta sequencing was used to judge whether each TCR beta V gene segment behaved as functional or pseudogenic. Along with the approximately 700-subject first cohort, a separate validation cohort of over a hundred different subjects was used. In a later analysis, previously published TCR beta repertoires from more than 500 donors were re-analyzed and high-resolution HLA genotyping was added so that TCR occurrence patterns could be studied. The genetic ancestry cluster associated with self-reported Caucasian donors included 65% to 90% of the 398 genotyped donors. High-throughput TCR immunosequencing, statistical association of individual TCRs with disease status, and machine learning were combined to predict cytomegalovirus infection status. Class I and class II HLA loci were covered by the typing at four-digit resolution. The study aimed to test whether cataloging public T cell receptors could reveal signatures of past pathogen exposure. Paper-wide results and their limitations: Sequencing depth was assumed to be roughly uniform across donors in the presence/absence analyses, though that assumption may not hold. According to a later genetic analysis, donors in an Asian-associated ancestry cluster had fewer N-insertions in productive TCRs than the approximately 650-donor mean. A later analysis found that most CMV-associated TCR beta chains appeared HLA-restricted, with HLA associations seemingly driven largely by CMV exposure. In a later analysis, the rate of TCR association differed among HLA loci, with DRB1 alleles having the most associated TCRs and HLA-C alleles having the fewest. The only immune exposure information available for the cohort was CMV serostatus. In a later analysis, HLA-associated TCR beta chains were found to be more clonally expanded and to have lower generation probabilities than equally common non-associated chains. A later analysis reported that several top co-occurrence clusters appeared linked to parvovirus B19, influenza, CMV and Epstein-Barr virus. A later genetic analysis associated a missense DCLRE1C variant with V-gene and J-gene trimming of TCR beta chains, and an independent cohort replicated the association. An earlier analysis of approximately 500 of the donors showed that most TCR beta V segments appeared in productive rearrangements either about 90% or about 30% of the time, which broadly matched IMGT annotations. This cohort had only TCR beta chains sequenced, and the lack of alpha or paired-chain data limited which features could be detected. Some IMGT-functional V segments, including TRBV6-2 and TRBV6-3, could not be distinguished by the 87-base-pair reads and were therefore excluded. A further reported finding was that TCR beta sequences accurately predicted the HLA-A and HLA-B alleles for most subjects in the first cohort. Across donors, most TCR sequences were observed very rarely, whereas some public TCRs were present in many individuals. A few of the identified cytomegalovirus-associated TCR beta chains were confirmed in vitro to be specific for cytomegalovirus antigens. According to the authors, the approach could potentially be generalized to other disease states and immunological phenotypes. A cluster of highly shared sequence variants was judged likely to represent a technical artifact of the sequencing pipeline. At a false discovery rate of 0.05, a later analysis linked around 17,000 TCR beta sequences to specific HLA alleles. The classifier was reported to diagnose cytomegalovirus status with high specificity and sensitivity in both the original cohort and the validation cohort. The study listed 150 to 200 TCR beta chains as associated with cytomegalovirus. Because counts were too low, about 17 rarely observed V segments, including chromosome 9 orphons, were excluded from the earlier analysis of around 590 of the donors. Because HLA typing was missing for some donors at each locus, association tests included only the typed subset. Strong co-occurrence of HLA alleles, especially DR and DQ, made assigning TCR associations to individual alleles difficult. Linkage disequilibrium might explain the correlated functional status among segregating V segments, but an unknown experimental factor could not be ruled out.

The library was produced with the immunoSEQ multiplex PCR assay. For the multiplex PCR, a mixture combining 60 forward primers for TCR Vbeta segments and 13 reverse primers for TCR Jbeta segments was used. Amplification of the CDR3 region of rearranged TCR beta genes was performed with a multiplex PCR assay on genomic DNA. The amplified TCR beta libraries were sequenced on the Illumina HiSeq System as 87-base-pair reads. As for how the authors treated the data: A later analysis counted some 74 million unique TCR beta chains across the 700 or so repertoires, and some 11 million of these chains were shared by at least two donors. To remove PCR and sequencing errors, raw reads were error-corrected and collapsed into unique sequences using a nearest-neighbor algorithm that merged closely related sequences. To assign V, D and J gene segments, CDR3 sequences were aligned to IMGT reference sequences. For a sequence to be retained, at least a six-nucleotide match to both a V gene segment and a J gene segment was required. Rearrangements were classified as productive when the CDR3 lacked stop codons and remained in frame with V and J, and all other rearrangements were classified as non-productive. CDR3 was defined according to IMGT convention as the region running from the second conserved V-encoded cysteine to the conserved J-encoded phenylalanine. The earlier analysis of 450 to 750 of the donors excluded any sequence lacking an unambiguous match to a single V gene segment. An earlier analysis of approximately 590 of the donors called V segments functional above 56.7% productive rearrangements and segregating when the between-donor standard deviation exceeded 5%. A statistical classification framework was built for diagnosing cytomegalovirus status from the catalog of TCR beta chain sequences. V and J gene assignment, in a later analysis, came from comparing TCR nucleotide sequences with IMGT/GENE-DB human TR gene sequences. In a later analysis, CDR3 sequences and most-parsimonious VDJ recombination scenarios were assigned using the TCRdist pipeline. In a later analysis, each TCR beta chain was defined by its CDR3 amino acid sequence together with its V-gene family, and reads without a unique V-gene family were excluded. To address suspected cross-contamination and a sequencing artifact, a later analysis removed approximately 590 highly shared, low-generation-probability nucleotide sequences. A later analysis calculated a clonal expansion index for each public chain from normalized within-repertoire ranks of inferred template counts. A later analysis computed generation probabilities with a VDJ recombination model fitted to out-of-frame rearrangements, and checked the results against IGoR. In a later analysis, hypergeometric tests were used to score TCR-TCR, TCR-HLA and TCR-CMV co-occurrence, with a repertoire-size bias correction applied to TCR pairs. To estimate false discovery rates, a later analysis permuted the HLA or CMV assignments 20 times. In a later analysis, co-occurring TCRs were grouped with DBSCAN, and TCRdist sequence similarity was added when clustering was performed within HLA-allele-positive subsets. Repertoires with fewer than 30,000 or more than 120,000 public chains were left out of co-occurrence clustering, as were four to six repertoires with anomalous nucleotide sharing. TCRdb holds this immuneACCESS table with in-frame rearrangements only. Some clones are missing; in checked studies, unresolved V genes explain under half, and the rest has no known cause. V and J calls plus clone size are reproduced from that table; the DNA served to infer D and trimming. Recorded for this sample are 150,000 to 200,000 clones; 80% to 85% of them occurred a single time. The ten largest make up around 0.24% of the sample.

The cohort consisted of 600 to 750 healthy bone marrow donors. At the time of sampling, all cohort members were nominally healthy, though unrecorded immune exposures were likely present. The donor was CMV seronegative and belonged to the group of 352 seronegative cohort members. Each donor provided a peripheral blood sample, and peripheral blood mononuclear cells were used for TCR beta sequencing. Genomic DNA was extracted from the blood cell samples with the Qiagen DNeasy Blood Extraction Kit. Comments on this clone: No cognate antigen has been identified for it. No much larger clone is present one base from it, and per-base qualities are unavailable.

The CDR3 spans 15 residues, from the cysteine through the phenylalanine. The entry retains the CDR3 DNA only, 45 bases that are in frame from base 1. V gives up 0 bases and J gives up 0 bases, and the segment between their germline ends measures 8 bases. The germline V gene gives CDR1 as SGHDN and CDR2 as FVKESK. Sample: PBMCs. This sequence uses TRBV14 and TRBJ1-2, with no confident D gene call. This clonotype originated in a boy between 5 and 17 years old in good health and CMV-seronegative. The bases are TGTGCCAGCAGCCAAGATGTCACGGCTAACTATGGCTACACCTTC. Its translation is CASSQDVTANYGYTF.